The 32 T cell receptor beta chains listed next were all sequenced from one sample in a study of cytomegalovirus exposure and HLA in healthy donors. The PCR had 60 Vbeta and 13 Jbeta primers. Assay: immunoSEQ multiplex PCR; the TCRdb copy retains only in-frame clones and omits some. The data contain tens of thousands of clones, roughly 84% of them singletons. Sequencing input: PBMCs. The source of these receptors is a young man in good health and CMV-seronegative.

The chain is built from TRBV12-5 and TRBJ2-7; TRBD2 matches 9 bases. Trimming removed 4 bases from V and 4 bases from J; junction bases left unmatched: 8. This CDR3 spans 15 amino acids. Germline V gene sequence: CDR1 LGHNT, CDR2 FRNRAP. DNA of the CDR3: TGTGCTAGTGGTTATGATAGCGGGGGAGGATACGAGCAGTACTTC. Amino acid sequence: CASGYDSGGGYEQYF.

This clone was counted only a few times. This chain connects TRBV6-5 to TRBJ2-1, with a possible D match to TRBD1 (5 bases). CDR3 length: 13 residues. Germline V lookup: CDR1 MNHEY, CDR2 SVGAGI. Trimming took off 2 bases at V and 9 bases at J, with 11 bases between the two ends. DNA of the CDR3: TGTGCCAGCAGTTACATCAAAGGGGCTGAGCAGTTCTTC. Amino acids: CASSYIKGAEQFF.

The chain uses TRBV2 and TRBJ2-1; TRBD2 matches at 12 bases. Per germline, CDR1 SNHLY and CDR2 FYNNEI. The V and J ends lost 5 bases and 5 bases, in that order; junction bases with no gene match: 4. The CDR3 is 15 amino acids. The CDR3 region has the DNA TGTGCCAGCAGTACTCGACTAGCGGGGGACAATGAGCAGTTCTTC. It yields the protein CASSTRLAGDNEQFF. The variable domain in full, with the rest retrieved from reference TRBV2 and TRBJ2-1, is EPEVTQTPSHQVTQMGQEVILRCVPISNHLYFYWYRQILGQKVEFLVSFYNNEISEKSEIFDDQFSVERPDGSNFTLKIRSTKLEDSAMYFCASSTRLAGDNEQFFGPGTRLTVL.

This clone has just one count. The chain carries TRBV29-1 and TRBJ2-7, with no clear D. CDR1 and CDR2 (germline): SQVTM, ANQGSEA. Trimming pared 4 bases from V and 3 bases from J, leaving 10 bases between. This CDR3 has 12 residues. CDR3 DNA: TGCAGCGTTGTGGGCAGATTCTACGAGCAGTACTTC. This gives the protein CSVVGRFYEQYF.

This chain uses TRBV19 with TRBJ2-3; D might be TRBD2 (5 bases). Germline V gene lookup returns CDR1 LNHDA and CDR2 SQIVND (reference sequence). This CDR3 spans 11 amino acids. Trimming cost V 9 bases and J 4 bases, with 8 bases left between them. The CDR3 DNA sequence: TGTGCCAGCACGCGGGCAGATACGCAGTATTTT. Protein: CASTRADTQYF.

This chain uses TRBV7-9 with TRBJ2-1, with a weak D call TRBD2 (5 bases). This CDR3 is 16 amino acids long. The V end was cut by 5 bases, the J end by 2 bases, with 16 bases between. CDR1 SEHNR and CDR2 FQNEAQ come from the germline V gene (reference sequence). As DNA, the CDR3 is TGTGCCAGCAGCCCATCCCCCGACTACACCTACAATGAGCAGTTCTTC. Its translation is CASSPSPDYTYNEQFF.

The V call is TRBV15, the J call TRBJ2-7, with 10 bases fitting TRBD1. This CDR3 region has 15 residues. Germline assignment: CDR1 LNHNV and CDR2 YYDKDF (reference sequence). The trim removed 3 bases at V and 4 bases at J, leaving 6 bases unmatched. The DNA of the CDR3 is TGTGCCACCAGCAGGCCGGGACAGGGGAGTTACGAGCAGTACTTC. It specifies CATSRPGQGSYEQYF.

V and J are TRBV5-4 and TRBJ1-4, with D maybe TRBD1 (5 bases). Germline V CDR1 and CDR2: SGHNT, YYREEE (reference sequence). The CDR3 is 13 residues long. V lost 7 bases, J lost 2 bases, and 9 bases lay in between. This chain's CDR3 is CASGGSTNEKLFF. CDR3 sequence (DNA): TGTGCCAGCGGGGGGAGCACTAATGAAAAACTGTTTTTT.

J is TRBJ1-1 and V is TRBV19; D gene ambiguous. This CDR3 is built from 11 residues. V dropped 3 bases and J dropped 7 bases, with 6 bases sitting between them. CDR1 LNHDA and CDR2 SQIVND come from the germline V gene (reference sequence). CDR3 in amino acids: CASSIFREAFF. DNA for the CDR3: TGTGCCAGTAGTATCTTCCGTGAAGCTTTCTTT.

This clone was seen a single time. This rearrangement joins TRBV5-1 to TRBJ1-1; 7 bases align to TRBD1. Germline V gives CDR1 SGHRS, CDR2 YFSETQ. The length of the CDR3 is 15 residues. Losses at the gene ends were 1 base for V and 5 bases for J; bases not matched to a gene: 8. The CDR3 loop reads CASSLSQGRITEAFF. The CDR3 nucleotides are TGCGCCAGCAGCTTGTCACAGGGGAGGATTACTGAAGCTTTCTTT.

The V call is TRBV9, the J call TRBJ1-2; 10 nucleotides line up with TRBD1. This CDR3 is built from 13 residues. Trimming at V came to 3 bases and at J to 6 bases, leaving 2 bases not matched to a gene. Per germline, CDR1 SGDLS and CDR2 YYNGEE. The CDR3 nucleotides are TGTGCCAGCAGCGGGACAGGGGGTAATGGCTACACCTTC. Encoded protein: CASSGTGGNGYTF.

The V and J genes are TRBV18 and TRBJ1-4; D is unclear. The V end lost 3 bases, the J end lost 3 bases, and 14 bases lay between the germline ends. The CDR3 is 16 residues long. Germline V lookup: CDR1 KGHSH, CDR2 LQKENI. CDR3 region: CASSPSKRGANEKLFF. The DNA of the CDR3 is TGTGCCAGCTCACCGAGTAAGCGGGGAGCTAATGAAAAACTGTTTTTT.

This clone was seen only a few times. The chain has TRBV29-1 and TRBJ1-5; perhaps TRBD1 as D (6 bases). The CDR3 totals 12 residues. Germline CDR1 and CDR2: SQVTM and ANQGSEA. V was shortened by 7 bases and J by 4 bases, with 11 bases between the two germline ends. The CDR3 nucleotides read TGCAGCGCTAGGACAGCAAATCAGCCCCAGCATTTT. This codes for CSARTANQPQHF. Full variable domain (rest looked up from reference TRBV29-1 and TRBJ1-5): SAVISQKPSRDICQRGTSLTIQCQVDSQVTMMFWYRQQPGQSLTLIATANQGSEATYESGFVIDKFPISRPNLTFSTLTVSNMSPEDSSIYLCSARTANQPQHFGDGTRLSIL.

J is TRBJ2-7 and V is TRBV5-1, with D perhaps TRBD2 (6 bases). Between the trimmed V and J ends, which lost 1 base and 6 bases, there was a span of 17 bases. The CDR3 has 15 amino acids. The germline V gene has CDR1 SGHRS and CDR2 YFSETQ. CDR3 protein: CASSLTSGAAGEQYF. The CDR3 DNA sequence: TGCGCCAGCAGCTTGACGTCGGGAGCAGCTGGCGAGCAGTACTTC.

The V gene is TRBV6-1, the J gene TRBJ2-1; 8 nucleotides line up with TRBD2. In germline, CDR1 is MNHNS, CDR2 SASEGT. V shed 4 bases and J 3 bases; nucleotides not matched to a gene: 8. The length of the CDR3 is 16 residues. The CDR3 sequence: CASSAYLAGNYNEQFF. CDR3 in DNA: TGTGCCAGCAGTGCCTATCTAGCGGGCAACTACAATGAGCAGTTCTTC.

V and J are TRBV9 and TRBJ2-1; 9 bases align to TRBD2. This CDR3 is 16 amino acids long. Germline-derived CDR1 and CDR2 are SGDLS and YYNGEE. J was trimmed by 8 bases and V by 4 bases; bases with no gene match: 13. This chain's CDR3 is CASSPEGSGRLYEQFF. The CDR3 coding sequence is TGTGCCAGCAGCCCGGAGGGTAGCGGGAGACTCTATGAGCAGTTCTTC.

The CDR3 DNA follows: TGCAGCGGGAAATCGGGCCAAGAGACCCAGTACTTC. It encodes CSGKSGQETQYF. This chain uses TRBV29-1 with TRBJ2-5, with D unclear. The CDR3 covers 12 residues. The V and J ends lost 7 bases and 1 base respectively, with 10 bases between them. CDR1 and CDR2 from the germline V gene are SQVTM and ANQGSEA.

The V and J genes are TRBV4-2 and TRBJ2-7; D tentatively reads TRBD1 or TRBD2 (10 bases each). The CDR3 extends over 18 amino acids. Germline CDR1 and CDR2: LGHNA and YNFKEQ. V lost 1 base and J lost 2, with 21 bases in between. The CDR3: CASSQGDRGSGRTYEQYF. CDR3 DNA sequence: TGTGCCAGCAGCCAAGGGGACAGGGGTAGCGGGAGGACCTACGAGCAGTACTTC.

The rearrangement uses TRBV27 and TRBJ1-1; 9 nucleotides align to TRBD1. The CDR3 contains 12 residues. V dropped 3 bases and J dropped 11; count of bases not matched to a gene: 4. The germline gives CDR1 MNHEY, CDR2 SMNVEV (reference sequence). The CDR3 DNA follows: TGTGCCAGCAGTTTCGGGACAGGGATTGCTTTCTTT. This translates into CASSFGTGIAFF.

A word on this clone: Because the CDR3's place on the DNA is in doubt, the DNA is left out and the CDR3 is given as listed by TCRdb. V is TRBV7-5 and J is TRBJ2-2; no DNA check was done on the table's D call, TRBD1. TRBV7-5 is annotated as a pseudogene. Termini included, the CDR3 measures 18 amino acids. The CDR3 here is CARSIQVVPLWNTGELFF.

J is TRBJ2-2 and V is TRBV7-9; 9 bases fit TRBD2. The CDR3 extends over 16 amino acids. Germline values: CDR1 SEHNR, CDR2 FQNEAQ (reference sequence). Unmatched junction bases numbered 12, after V lost 6 bases and J lost 7 bases. For the CDR3, the DNA is TGTGCCAGCAGTTTAAGATCTAGCGGGATTGTCGGGGAGCTGTTTTTT. Translated: CASSLRSSGIVGELFF.

The chain has TRBV5-1 and TRBJ1-1, with 9 nucleotides matching TRBD1. This CDR3 spans 15 amino acids. Germline CDR1 SGHRS, CDR2 YFSETQ. The V segment lost 4 bases and the J segment 4 bases; nucleotides outside the gene matches: 8. In DNA, the CDR3 is TGCGCCAGCAGCAGGGGACAGGGAGGACGCACTGAAGCTTTCTTT. Amino acid sequence: CASSRGQGGRTEAFF.

The chain links TRBV6-5 to TRBJ1-1; maybe TRBD1 (6 bases). Germline V gives CDR1 MNHEY, CDR2 SVGAGI. CDR3 size: 14 residues. The V end was cut by 9 bases, the J end by 1 base, with 15 bases between. CDR3 bases: TGTGCCAGTAAAACAGGGCCCGCGAACACTGAAGCTTTCTTT. It yields the protein CASKTGPANTEAFF.

In its sample, this clone was seen once. J is TRBJ2-1 and V is TRBV11-3; 12 bases match TRBD2. In germline, CDR1 is SGHNT, CDR2 YENEEA. V gave up 5 bases and J gave up 10 bases; unmatched junction bases: 15. The CDR3 runs to 17 residues. The CDR3 protein is CASSLGGASGRAGEQFF. CDR3 in DNA: TGTGCCAGCAGCCTAGGGGGGGCTAGCGGGAGGGCAGGGGAGCAGTTCTTC. Complete variable domain (other parts from reference TRBV11-3 and TRBJ2-1): EAGVVQSPRYKIIEKKQPVAFWCNPISGHNTLYWYLQNLGQGPELLIRYENEEAVDDSQLPKDRFSAERLKGVDSTLKIQPAELGDSAVYLCASSLGGASGRAGEQFFGPGTRLTVL.

This clone was counted once. The genes are TRBV6-4 and TRBJ2-3; 11 bases match TRBD1. V shed 2 bases, J shed 4 bases, and the junction held 2 bases outside the gene matches. The CDR3 consists of 15 residues. Germline CDR1 reads MRHNA; CDR2 reads SNTAGT. CDR3 coding DNA: TGTGCCAGCAGTGACGGGACAGGGGGATCAGATACGCAGTATTTT. It translates to CASSDGTGGSDTQYF.

J is TRBJ2-7 and V is TRBV6-1; a possible D gene is TRBD2 (8 bases). Germline values: CDR1 MNHNS, CDR2 SASEGT. Trimming removed 6 bases from V and 2 bases from J, with 14 bases in between. The CDR3 loop spans 14 amino acids. This CDR3 is CASRNRGLAYEQYF. CDR3 bases: TGTGCCAGCAGGAACAGGGGACTAGCCTACGAGCAGTACTTC.

This CDR3 is CASSLGGKTNEKLFF. The CDR3 DNA reads TGTGCCAGCAGTTTGGGGGGGAAAACTAATGAAAAACTGTTTTTT. The gene calls are TRBV6-5 and TRBJ1-4; D may be TRBD1 (5 bases). Germline V lookup: CDR1 MNHEY, CDR2 SVGAGI. CDR3 length equals 15 residues. The ends were cut back, 4 bases at V and 1 base at J, with 10 bases in the middle.

V gene TRBV5-1 combines with J gene TRBJ2-7; maybe TRBD2 (5 bases). V was cut by 7 bases and J by 5 bases, with 19 bases left in between. Germline V lookup: CDR1 SGHRS, CDR2 YFSETQ. The length of the CDR3 is 14 residues. The CDR3 region is CASSELVATHEQYF. The DNA for the CDR3 is TGCGCCAGCTCCGAACTAGTTGCAACCCACGAGCAGTACTTC.

This chain joins TRBV6-1 and TRBJ2-1, with TRBD2 identical over 10 bases. V lost 6 bases to trimming and J lost 6 bases; unmatched junction nucleotides: 8. The CDR3 loop spans 15 amino acids. Germline V CDR1 and CDR2: MNHNS, SASEGT. For the CDR3, the DNA is TGTGCCAGCAGCCAACTAGCGGGATCTGGCAATGAGCAGTTCTTC. Amino acid sequence: CASSQLAGSGNEQFF.

The CDR3 loop is CASSVQGNQETQYF. The CDR3 bases are TGCGCCAGCAGCGTACAGGGTAACCAAGAGACCCAGTACTTC. This chain connects TRBV5-1 to TRBJ2-5; a possible D gene is TRBD1 (6 bases). With 4 bases removed from V and 0 bases from J, the gap between germline ends came to 10 bases. The CDR3 loop spans 14 amino acids. The germline CDR1 and CDR2 sequences are SGHRS and YFSETQ.

This clone was seen more than once but under ten times. This chain joins TRBV6-4 and TRBJ2-3; TRBD2 matches at 8 bases. The CDR3 extends over 17 amino acids. CDR1 MRHNA and CDR2 SNTAGT come from the germline V gene. V lost 0 bases to trimming and J lost 0 bases; unmatched junction nucleotides: 5. The CDR3 nucleotides read TGTGCCAGCAGTGACTCCGATAGCGGGGTTAGCACAGATACGCAGTATTTT. This codes for CASSDSDSGVSTDTQYF.

The chain combines TRBV7-9 with TRBJ2-7; TRBD2 aligns across 14 bases. Germline values: CDR1 SEHNR, CDR2 FQNEAQ (reference sequence). With V trimmed by 5 bases and J by 0 bases, 9 bases remained unmatched. The length of the CDR3 is 18 residues. The CDR3 bases are TGTGCCAGCAGCCCGCTCAGACTAGCGGGAGGGGACTCCTACGAGCAGTACTTC. It yields the protein CASSPLRLAGGDSYEQYF.